This T cell receptor (beta chain) was recovered during a study of CD8 T cells in ankylosing spondylitis. This clonotype was counted ten times or more. Antigen unknown. Findings of the study overall: Fewer than ten highly homologous variants made up a TCR beta motif, and this motif appeared characteristic of ankylosing spondylitis blood.

TCR beta libraries were made by quantitative 5'-RACE with molecular barcodes. Via MiXCR, TCRdb re-called the 5' RACE reads, giving one row per CDR3 protein. The sample has 200,000 or so distinct CDR3 sequences, 10% to 15% seen once. The sequence came from a female donor with ankylosing spondylitis or in good health (not recorded which). The material sequenced was blood, either unsorted or a sorted T cell fraction (not recorded which).

In DNA, the CDR3 is TGCGCCAGCAGCTTGGGGGGGACAGGGCACTTCGAGCAGTACTTC. It translates to CASSLGGTGHFEQYF. V gene TRBV5-1 combines with J gene TRBJ2-7, with 9 bases matching TRBD1. V lost 0 bases, J lost 6 bases, and 7 bases stayed unmatched. This CDR3 contains 15 residues. Germline values: CDR1 SGHRS, CDR2 YFSETQ.